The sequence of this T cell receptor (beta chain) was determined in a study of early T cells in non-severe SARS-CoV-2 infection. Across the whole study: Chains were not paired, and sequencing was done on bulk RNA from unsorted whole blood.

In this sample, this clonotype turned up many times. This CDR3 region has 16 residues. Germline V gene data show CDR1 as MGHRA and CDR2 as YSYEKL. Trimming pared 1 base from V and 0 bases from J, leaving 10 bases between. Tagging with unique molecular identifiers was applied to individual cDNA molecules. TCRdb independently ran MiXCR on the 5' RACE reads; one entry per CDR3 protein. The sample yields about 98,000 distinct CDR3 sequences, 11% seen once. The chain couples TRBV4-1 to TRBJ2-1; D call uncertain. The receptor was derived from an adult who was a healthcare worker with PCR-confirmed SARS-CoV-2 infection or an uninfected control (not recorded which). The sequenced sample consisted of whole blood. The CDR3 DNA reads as TGCGCCAGCAGCCAAGTCGGGCGAAGCTCCTACAATGAGCAGTTCTTC. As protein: CASSQVGRSSYNEQFF.